The present TCR beta chain was sequenced within a study of T cell clonotyping in hematopoietic cell transplantation. Profiling relied on immunoSEQ multiplex PCR, and the TCRdb table lists in-frame clones only, not all of them. The sample has about 45,000 clones, 94% seen once. Worth noting for this clone: Its antigen is not identified.

The trim removed 1 base at V and 5 bases at J, leaving 11 bases unmatched. The CDR3 contains 17 residues. Germline CDR1 reads SSHAT; CDR2 reads FNYEAQ (reference sequence). The study's findings and limits: After transplant, recipient diversity fell while pathologically expanded clonotypes grew through day 180. Few recipient clonotypes overlapped donors; over 95% were de novo at given depth. Without cell sorting, CD4 versus CD8 contributions remain unresolved. Higher Inverse Simpson Index values in graft donor and pretransplant recipient predicted broader posttransplant TCR diversity.

V is TRBV7-7 and J is TRBJ2-5, with 9 bases fitting TRBD2. This TCR was sampled from a woman aged 50 to 60 in good health. Some clones in this sample may be carry-over from other donors' samples. The specimen sequenced was peripheral blood mononuclear cells. This CDR3 reads CASSLGPAGGSVETQYF. For the CDR3, the DNA is TGTGCCAGCAGCTTAGGGCCAGCGGGGGGCAGTGTGGAGACCCAGTACTTC.